This T cell receptor beta chain derives from a study of OX40 agonist ivuxolimab in advanced cancers. The V and J ends lost 7 bases and 7 bases, in that order; junction bases with no gene match: 16. The CDR3 covers 17 residues. Germline lookup yields CDR1 SEHNR and CDR2 FQNEAQ (reference sequence). Clones were read by immunoSEQ multiplex PCR, and TCRdb kept only the in-frame ones, dropping some. The sample has fewer than 55,000 clones, about 89% seen once. The sequence derives from an adult with an advanced solid tumor such as melanoma, head and neck, liver or kidney cancer. This rearrangement joins TRBV7-9 to TRBJ2-1, with TRBD2 matching 10 bases. Sequences were derived from CD4+ or CD8+ T cells sorted from blood, sampled in a trial of the OX40 agonist ivuxolimab. In DNA, the CDR3 is TGTGCCAGCACCACTCTAAAGGGGCTAGCGGGAGTAAATGAGCAGTTCTTC. Its translation is CASTTLKGLAGVNEQFF.